One and the same sample provided the 21 T cell receptor beta chains below, sequenced in a study of graft-versus-host responses after intestinal transplantation. Time point indicated: postoperative day 105 after intestinal transplantation (dayNNNN = postoperative day). From the graft tissue, intraepithelial and lamina propria lymphocytes were released through processing. TCRdb's table, derived via immunoSEQ multiplex PCR, lists solely in-frame clones and lacks some. The table records around 4,300 clones, about 80% of them present only once. Sequenced here: ileum tissue, sampled 105 days after intestinal transplantation. These receptors all come from a human patient who received an intestinal transplant, so some T cells may come from the graft donor.

This clone appeared a single time. The chain's CDR3 is CASSFGLAYEQYF. CDR3 bases: TGTGCCAGCAGCTTTGGTCTAGCGTACGAGCAGTACTTC. This chain joins TRBV13 and TRBJ2-7, with D possibly being TRBD2 (6 bases). V was clipped by 3 bases and J by 4 bases, with 10 bases between them. The CDR3 length is 13 residues. Germline-derived CDR1 and CDR2 are PRHDT and FYEKMQ (reference sequence).

Details on this clone: This likely reflects a read error, since a far larger clone is one base away. The genes are TRBV2 and TRBJ2-5; D ambiguous. Germline V gives CDR1 SNHLY, CDR2 FYNNEI. This CDR3 region has 10 residues. CDR3 DNA: TGTGTCAGCAGTGCGGAGACCCAGTACTTC. Protein: CVSSAETQYF.

V is TRBV7-6 and J is TRBJ2-5; TRBD1 matches at 8 bases. Per the germline V gene, CDR1 is SGHVS and CDR2 is FNYEAQ. With 3 bases clipped from V and 2 bases from J, the junction kept 14 bases outside the gene matches. CDR3 length: 18 residues. CDR3 DNA: TGTGCCAGCAGCTTCCCAATGGCCGGACAGGGATCACAAGAGACCCAGTACTTC. Translating gives CASSFPMAGQGSQETQYF.

The chain uses TRBV25-1 and TRBJ1-4; D gene unclear. Germline values: CDR1 MGHDK, CDR2 SYGVNS. This CDR3 has 16 amino acids. The germline V and J ends were trimmed by 3 bases and 5 bases, with 16 bases remaining between them. In nucleotides, the CDR3 is TGTGCCAGCAGTGATCCCCGAAGCGTAGGGAATGAAAAACTGTTTTTT. It encodes CASSDPRSVGNEKLFF.

The gene calls are TRBV7-9 and TRBJ1-2; D possibly corresponds to TRBD1 (5 bases). V was pared by 5 bases and J by 2 bases, with 18 bases between. The V gene's germline CDR1 is SEHNR and CDR2 FQNEAQ (reference sequence). This CDR3 is 16 amino acids long. CDR3 sequence (DNA): TGTGCCAGCAGCCCGACGGACGGGGCCGGGAACTATGGCTACACCTTC. This codes for CASSPTDGAGNYGYTF.

The rearrangement links TRBV19 to TRBJ2-3; the match to TRBD1 covers 7 bases. V lost 4 bases and J lost 4; bases outside the gene matches: 2. Germline V gene sequence: CDR1 LNHDA, CDR2 SQIVND (reference sequence). This CDR3 spans 13 amino acids. This CDR3 reads CASSRGGPDTQYF. In DNA, the CDR3 is TGTGCCAGTAGTAGAGGGGGCCCAGATACGCAGTATTTT.

For the CDR3, the DNA is TGTGCCAGCAGTTACTCGGGGACAGGGTTTGAAAAACTGTTTTTT. Protein: CASSYSGTGFEKLFF. The chain joins TRBV6-6 to TRBJ1-4; the match to TRBD1 covers 9 bases. CDR3 length equals 15 residues. Germline CDR1 reads MNHNY; CDR2 reads SVGAGI (reference sequence). The ends lost 0 bases at V and 7 bases at J; junction bases unmatched: 3.

In its sample, this clone was seen a few times. The gene calls are TRBV2 and TRBJ2-2; the D gene is possibly TRBD2 (5 bases). Trimming took 5 bases from V and 0 from J, leaving 16 bases between them. Germline loops: CDR1 SNHLY, CDR2 FYNNEI. This CDR3 is built from 17 residues. CDR3 sequence: CASSRYLAGPNTGELFF. The CDR3 nucleotides are TGTGCCAGCAGTCGTTATCTAGCAGGTCCGAACACCGGGGAGCTGTTTTTT.

This chain uses TRBV5-1 with TRBJ1-5; tentatively, D is TRBD1 (5 bases). There are 15 residues in the CDR3. Trimming took off 0 bases at V and 2 bases at J, with 9 bases between the two ends. CDR1 is SGHRS and CDR2 is YFSETQ in the germline V gene. The CDR3 nucleotides are TGCGCCAGCAGCTTGGTAGGGGACCGCAATCAGCCCCAGCATTTT. Translated: CASSLVGDRNQPQHF.

This chain links TRBV21-1 with TRBJ1-5; the table gives TRBD1 as D, unverified against the DNA. TRBV21-1 is reported as a pseudogene. This CDR3 region has 16 residues. Here the CDR3 reads CASSSRDRGRVQPQHF. Written as DNA, the CDR3 is TGTGCCAGCAGCAGTCGGGACAGGGGGAGAGTTCAGCCCCAGCATTTT.

This clone was picked up a small number of times. The CDR3 spells CASSYRAAANEKLFF. DNA for the CDR3: TGTGCCAGCAGTTACAGGGCCGCCGCTAATGAAAAACTGTTTTTT. The chain combines TRBV7-6 with TRBJ1-4, with D possibly TRBD1 on 6 matching bases. With 6 bases removed from V and 3 bases from J, the gap between germline ends came to 14 bases. This CDR3 region has 15 residues. The germline V gene encodes CDR1 SGHVS and CDR2 FNYEAQ.

The DNA for the CDR3 is TGTGCCAGTAGTATAGACAGGGGGCGCAATCAGCCCCAGCATTTT. Translated, it gives CASSIDRGRNQPQHF. This chain uses TRBV19 with TRBJ1-5, with 8 bases identical to TRBD1. The CDR3 is made up of 15 amino acids. Unmatched junction bases numbered 0, after V lost 0 bases and J lost 2 bases. Germline assignment: CDR1 LNHDA and CDR2 SQIVND (reference sequence).

The V and J genes are TRBV6-9 and TRBJ1-2; D is perhaps TRBD1 (6 bases). CDR3 length: 14 residues. Germline V gene sequence: CDR1 MNHGY, CDR2 SVAAGI. The V end lost 5 bases, the J end lost 0 bases, and 10 bases lay between the germline ends. The CDR3 sequence is CASSAQGTNYGYTF. DNA of the CDR3: TGTGCCAGCAGTGCTCAGGGGACTAACTATGGCTACACCTTC.

This chain joins TRBV6-4 and TRBJ2-3; 10 bases fit TRBD2. Trimming cost V 0 bases and J 6 bases; bases outside gene matches: 6. The germline V gene has CDR1 MRHNA and CDR2 SNTAGT. The CDR3 covers 16 residues. Here the CDR3 reads CASSDSPSGGGDTQYF. CDR3 coding DNA: TGTGCCAGCAGTGACTCGCCTAGCGGGGGTGGGGATACGCAGTATTTT.

This chain uses TRBV19 with TRBJ1-5; D remains ambiguous. Looked up from germline, CDR1 is LNHDA and CDR2 is SQIVND (reference sequence). This CDR3 is built from 14 residues. The V end lost 1 base, the J end lost 0 bases, and 4 bases lay between the germline ends. CDR3 sequence reads: CASSIGYSNQPQHF. CDR3 sequence (DNA): TGTGCCAGTAGTATAGGGTATAGCAATCAGCCCCAGCATTTT.

The rearrangement uses TRBV4-1 and TRBJ2-5, with 10 bases that match TRBD2. This CDR3 is 17 amino acids long. The V gene's germline CDR1 is MGHRA and CDR2 YSYEKL. After removal of 1 base from V and 5 bases from J, the junction contained 10 bases not matched to a gene. CDR3 DNA sequence: TGCGCCAGCAGCCAAGTCCCTAGCGGGGGATTCCGGGAGACCCAGTACTTC. As protein: CASSQVPSGGFRETQYF.

V is TRBV7-3 and J is TRBJ2-5; TRBD2 is a possible D gene (5 bases). Germline V gene data show CDR1 as SGHTA and CDR2 as FQGTGA. The CDR3 extends over 15 amino acids. Trimming left V 3 bases short and J 5 bases short, with 16 bases between. The chain's CDR3 is CASSFFGRTGETQYF. Written as DNA, the CDR3 is TGTGCCAGCAGCTTTTTCGGAAGAACGGGGGAGACCCAGTACTTC.

The genes are TRBV25-1 and TRBJ1-6; 11 bases map to TRBD1. Germline CDR1 and CDR2: MGHDK and SYGVNS. Trimming took 0 bases from V and 4 from J; bases not matched to a gene: 2. The CDR3 is 17 amino acids. The CDR3 spells CASSEYGTGGYNSPLHF. DNA of the CDR3: TGTGCCAGCAGTGAATACGGGACAGGGGGATATAATTCACCCCTCCACTTT.

The chain combines TRBV12-5 with TRBJ2-3; D is tentatively TRBD1 or TRBD2 (6 bases each). V gave up 6 bases and J gave up 0 bases, with 19 bases separating them. This CDR3 is built from 17 residues. Germline values: CDR1 LGHNT, CDR2 FRNRAP. The CDR3 DNA reads as TGTGCTAGTGGGCAGTGGTGGTGGGGGGCAAGCACAGATACGCAGTATTTT. Translating it yields CASGQWWWGASTDTQYF.

The table lists this clone with a count of one. The chain carries TRBV7-9 and TRBJ2-1; no firm D call. Trimming removed 5 bases from V and 1 base from J, with 15 bases in between. The V gene's germline CDR1 is SEHNR and CDR2 FQNEAQ (reference sequence). The CDR3 sequence is 16 residues long. The CDR3 loop reads CASSHPLASSYNEQFF. The CDR3 DNA reads as TGTGCCAGCAGCCACCCCTTGGCTTCGTCCTACAATGAGCAGTTCTTC.

The chain is built from TRBV10-3 and TRBJ1-2, with 9 bases fitting TRBD1. Germline V CDR1 and CDR2: ENHRY, SYGVKD. The V and J ends lost 0 bases and 4 bases, in that order; junction bases with no gene match: 3. The CDR3 length is 15 residues. CDR3 DNA: TGTGCCATCAGTGAGTCGCAACAGGGGGCCTATGGCTACACCTTC. Residues: CAISESQQGAYGYTF.